These 20 T cell receptor beta chains share one sample of origin, sequenced in a study of blood T cells in healthy people across ages. It was with a sample-barcoded 5' primer and a J-beta primer mix that a second PCR of roughly 6 to 12 cycles was run. Each CDR3 protein is one row after TCRdb ran MiXCR on the 5' RACE reads. This sample has 1.4 million to 1.5 million distinct CDR3 sequences, with 35% to 45% found just once. The specimen was blood. These receptor sequences come from a woman between 18 and 29 years old in good health.

Concerning this clonotype itself: One junction end does not reproduce the germline sequence, and a read error may be involved. This sequence joins TRBV27 and TRBJ1-5; the D is unclear. The CDR3 runs 14 residues. Per the germline V gene, CDR1 is MNHEY and CDR2 is SMNVEV (reference sequence). DNA for the CDR3: TGTGCCAGCAGTTTATCTGGTAGCAATCAGCCCCGGCATTTT. Its protein is CASSLSGSNQPRHF.

The rearrangement joins TRBV19 to TRBJ2-1, with 11 bases identical to TRBD1. This CDR3 is built from 14 residues. The junction had 7 bases not matched to a gene; V was cut back by 6 bases and J by 9 bases. Looked up from germline, CDR1 is LNHDA and CDR2 is SQIVND (reference sequence). The CDR3, as DNA: TGTGCCAGTAGGTGGGACAGGGGGGCTCCTGAGCAGTTCTTC. Protein product: CASRWDRGAPEQFF. Full variable domain (rest looked up from reference TRBV19 and TRBJ2-1): DGGITQSPKYLFRKEGQNVTLSCEQNLNHDAMYWYRQDPGQGLRLIYYSQIVNDFQKGDIAEGYSVSREKKESFPLTVTSAQKNPTAFYLCASRWDRGAPEQFFGPGTRLTVL.

This rearrangement joins TRBV20-1 to TRBJ2-7; TRBD2 might be the D (6 bases). Per the germline V gene, CDR1 is DFQATT and CDR2 is SNEGSKA (reference sequence). CDR3 length equals 14 residues. The V gene lost 4 bases and the J gene lost 2 bases, with 15 bases spanning the gap. The chain's CDR3 is CSAITGSQTYEQYF. As DNA, the CDR3 is TGCAGTGCTATTACCGGGAGCCAGACCTACGAGCAGTACTTC.

J is TRBJ1-1 and V is TRBV2; TRBD1 agrees at 11 bases. The CDR3 runs to 15 residues. Trimming at V came to 6 bases and at J to 1 base, leaving 4 bases not matched to a gene. The V gene's germline CDR1 is SNHLY and CDR2 FYNNEI. The CDR3 nucleotides are TGTGCCAGCAGGGGGGACAGGGGGGCGAACACTGAAGCTTTCTTT. Translation gives CASRGDRGANTEAFF.

This CDR3 reads CASSGPRERELFF. The CDR3 bases are TGTGCCAGCAGCGGGCCGAGGGAGCGGGAGCTGTTTTTT. The rearrangement uses TRBV9 and TRBJ2-2, with D possibly TRBD2 on 5 matching bases. The CDR3 runs to 13 residues. V lost 3 bases and J 9 bases, leaving 12 bases between the germline ends. The germline gives CDR1 SGDLS, CDR2 YYNGEE.

The CDR3, as DNA: TGTGCCAGCAGTTACAGGCCCCCGACAGCAGATCTTACCAATCAGCCCCAGCATTTT. Encoded protein: CASSYRPPTADLTNQPQHF. The chain has TRBV6-5 and TRBJ1-5; possible D gene TRBD1, 5 bases. V shed 2 bases and J shed 3 bases, with 23 bases lying between them. CDR3 length: 19 amino acids. Germline assignment: CDR1 MNHEY and CDR2 SVGAGI.

This clonotype was recorded a few times. The V call is TRBV12-3 or TRBV12-4, the J call TRBJ2-3; 12 bases align to TRBD2. This CDR3 spans 15 amino acids. After removal of 7 bases from V and 3 bases from J, the junction contained 5 bases not matched to a gene. The CDR3, as DNA: TGTGCCAGCAAACGGACTAGCGGGGTTACAGATACGCAGTATTTT. Protein product: CASKRTSGVTDTQYF.

The chain recombines TRBV7-9 with TRBJ2-1, with D perhaps matching TRBD1 (6 bases). With 4 bases removed from V and 3 bases from J, the gap between germline ends came to 13 bases. Germline V lookup: CDR1 SEHNR, CDR2 FQNEAQ (reference sequence). The CDR3 is 15 amino acids. The chain's CDR3 is CASSSGQPLYNEQFF. For the CDR3, the DNA is TGTGCCAGCAGCTCAGGACAGCCACTCTACAATGAGCAGTTCTTC.

The chain joins TRBV12-3 or TRBV12-4 to TRBJ2-1, with 7 bases aligning to TRBD2. The CDR3 runs 15 residues. J lost 8 bases, V lost 5 bases, and 12 bases had no gene match. The CDR3: CASSPPRGSLDEQFF. The CDR3 DNA reads TGTGCCAGCAGTCCCCCACGCGGGAGTCTCGATGAGCAGTTCTTC.

J is TRBJ2-5 and V is TRBV5-1, with D maybe TRBD2 (5 bases). Germline CDR1 reads SGHRS; CDR2 reads YFSETQ. The CDR3 loop spans 17 amino acids. The V end lost 2 bases, the J end lost 0 bases, and 17 bases lay between the germline ends. CDR3 sequence: CASSFPSSVVDQETQYF. The CDR3 bases are TGCGCCAGCAGCTTTCCCAGTAGCGTTGTGGACCAAGAGACCCAGTACTTC.

This clonotype has just a few counts. V and J are TRBV7-9 and TRBJ2-7; TRBD1 matches 10 bases. Per the germline V gene, CDR1 is SEHNR and CDR2 is FQNEAQ (reference sequence). The CDR3 is 13 residues long. V shed 4 bases, J shed 6 bases, and the junction held 3 bases outside the gene matches. The CDR3 DNA reads as TGTGCCAGCAGCTCGGGACAGGGGCGCGAGCAGTACTTC. Its translation is CASSSGQGREQYF.

This clonotype was recorded a few times. CDR3: CASSQAVVAGATNEKLFF. DNA of the CDR3: TGCGCCAGCAGCCAAGCTGTTGTGGCCGGAGCAACTAATGAAAAACTGTTTTTT. The chain is built from TRBV4-1 and TRBJ1-4; no reliable D call. Trimming stripped 1 base from V and 0 bases from J, with 15 bases between. CDR3 size: 18 residues. Germline CDR1 MGHRA, CDR2 YSYEKL.

CDR3 amino acids: CSAYLSGNEQFF. For the CDR3, the DNA is TGCAGCGCGTACCTTTCTGGCAATGAGCAGTTCTTC. The chain employs TRBV29-1 and TRBJ2-1; D call uncertain. Trimming removed 7 bases from V and 6 bases from J, with 13 bases in between. The CDR3 spans 12 residues. From germline, CDR1 is SQVTM and CDR2 ANQGSEA.

In its sample, this clonotype was seen a few times. The CDR3 protein is CASSFRLAGGPIDTQYF. CDR3 in DNA: TGTGCCAGCAGCTTTCGACTAGCGGGAGGGCCAATAGATACGCAGTATTTT. The chain recombines TRBV7-6 with TRBJ2-3; 14 nucleotides align to TRBD2. CDR3 length equals 17 residues. V lost 3 bases to trimming and J lost 5 bases; unmatched junction nucleotides: 7. Per germline, CDR1 SGHVS and CDR2 FNYEAQ.

About this clonotype: One end of the junction varies from germline; a read error may be responsible. This chain joins TRBV19 and TRBJ1-5; D is undetermined. This CDR3 comprises 14 residues. Germline V lookup: CDR1 LNHDA, CDR2 SQIVND (reference sequence). The DNA of the CDR3 is TGTGCCAGTAGTATCGAATTTAGCAATCAGCCCCGGCATTTT. Residues: CASSIEFSNQPRHF.

A few counts support this clonotype. The chain carries TRBV21-1 and TRBJ2-1; TRBD2 is the table's D call and was not checked against the DNA. TRBV21-1 is classified as a pseudogene. The CDR3 runs to 16 residues. The CDR3 DNA follows: TGTGCCAGCAGCCCTGGGTTAGCGGGATCTAACAATGAGCAGTTCTTC. It yields the protein CASSPGLAGSNNEQFF.

This clonotype was seen a handful of times. CDR3 bases: TGTGCCAGCAGCAAAAGGAGGGGGACACCTTACAATGAGCAGTTTTTC. Its protein product is CASSKRRGTPYNEQFF. This chain connects TRBV21-1 to TRBJ2-1; TRBD1, as called in the table, went unchecked against the DNA. TRBV21-1 is a documented pseudogene. This CDR3 region has 16 residues.

This chain connects TRBV28 to TRBJ1-4; possibly TRBD1 for D (5 bases). Per the germline V gene, CDR1 is MDHEN and CDR2 is SYDVKM. This CDR3 comprises 14 residues. V was cut by 3 bases and J by 4 bases, with 9 bases left in between. CDR3 sequence (DNA): TGTGCCAGCAGTTTGGTCAGGGATAATGAAAAACTGTTTTTT. Translated: CASSLVRDNEKLFF.

The rearrangement links TRBV6-1 to TRBJ2-2; D gene unclear. The V end lost 7 bases, the J end lost 0 bases, and 9 bases lay between the germline ends. Germline V gene sequence: CDR1 MNHNS, CDR2 SASEGT. The CDR3 contains 14 residues. CDR3: CASKGTTNTGELFF. The CDR3 coding sequence is TGTGCCAGCAAAGGCACGACGAACACCGGGGAGCTGTTTTTT.

This clonotype was found a few times. The chain has TRBV20-1 and TRBJ2-1; D not certain. Germline CDR1 DFQATT, CDR2 SNEGSKA (reference sequence). This CDR3 is built from 13 residues. V gave up 5 bases and J gave up 6 bases, with 14 bases separating them. DNA of the CDR3: TGCAGTGCTTATGACCCTGTGGGCAATGAGCAGTTCTTC. Protein sequence: CSAYDPVGNEQFF.